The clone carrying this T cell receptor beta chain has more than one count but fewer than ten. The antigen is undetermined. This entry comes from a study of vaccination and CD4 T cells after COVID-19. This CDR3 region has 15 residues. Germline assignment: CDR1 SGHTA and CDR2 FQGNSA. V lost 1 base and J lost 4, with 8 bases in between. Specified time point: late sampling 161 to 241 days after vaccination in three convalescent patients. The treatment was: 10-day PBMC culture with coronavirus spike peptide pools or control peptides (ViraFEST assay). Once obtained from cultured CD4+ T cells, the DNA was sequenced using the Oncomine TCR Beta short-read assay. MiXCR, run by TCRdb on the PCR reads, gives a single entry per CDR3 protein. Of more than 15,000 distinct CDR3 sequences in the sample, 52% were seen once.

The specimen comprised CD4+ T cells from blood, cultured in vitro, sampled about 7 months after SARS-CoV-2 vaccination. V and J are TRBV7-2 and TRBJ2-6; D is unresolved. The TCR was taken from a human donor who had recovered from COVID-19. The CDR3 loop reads CASSLDRAGANVLTF. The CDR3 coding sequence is TGTGCCAGCAGCTTAGACCGTGCAGGGGCCAACGTCCTGACTTTC.